This is a list of T cell receptor beta chains from one sample in a study of shared clonotypes between healthy human individuals. Clones were read by immunoSEQ multiplex PCR, and TCRdb kept only the in-frame ones, dropping some. Of about half a million clones listed, more than 75% are singletons. The source material was PBMCs. The receptor source for this set is a woman aged 35 to 49 in good health. Some clones in this sample may be carry-over from other donors' samples. CDR3s include the opening cysteine and the closing phenylalanine or tryptophan. Fields, in order: V gene, CDR3 protein.

>TRBV27
CASSLSGLFYNEQFF
>TRBV28
CASSLRTTAGELFF
>TRBV7-8
CASSLEELGATYEQYF
>TRBV11-2
CASSLVKGKITDTQYF
>TRBV5-5
CASSVTSRVGDTQYF
>TRBV7-9
CASSSSLSGNTIYF
>TRBV2
CASSVEGNTEAFF
>TRBV19
CASSMTGREQYF
>TRBV5-4
CASSRRWDRASGEQYF
>TRBV7-6
CASSLVELAASYEQYF
>TRBV28
CASSSSDNYGYTF